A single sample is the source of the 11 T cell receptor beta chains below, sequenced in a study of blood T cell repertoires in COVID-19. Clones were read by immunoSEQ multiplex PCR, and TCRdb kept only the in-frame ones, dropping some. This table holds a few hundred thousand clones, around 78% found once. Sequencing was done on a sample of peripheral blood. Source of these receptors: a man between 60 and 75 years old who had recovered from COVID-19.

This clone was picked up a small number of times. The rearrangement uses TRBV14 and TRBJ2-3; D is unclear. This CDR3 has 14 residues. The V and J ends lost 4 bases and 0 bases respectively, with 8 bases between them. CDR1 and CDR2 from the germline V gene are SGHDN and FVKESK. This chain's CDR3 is CASSLQPSTDTQYF. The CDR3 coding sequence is TGTGCCAGCAGCCTACAGCCAAGCACAGATACGCAGTATTTT.

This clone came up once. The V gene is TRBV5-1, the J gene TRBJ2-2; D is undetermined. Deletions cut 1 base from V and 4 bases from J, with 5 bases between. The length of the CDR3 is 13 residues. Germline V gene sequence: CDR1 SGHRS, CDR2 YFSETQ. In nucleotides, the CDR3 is TGCGCCAGCAGCTTGATGGCCACCGGGGAGCTGTTTTTT. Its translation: CASSLMATGELFF. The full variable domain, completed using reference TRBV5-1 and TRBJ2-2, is KAGVTQTPRYLIKTRGQQVTLSCSPISGHRSVSWYQQTPGQGLQFLFEYFSETQRNKGNFPGRFSGRQFSNSRSEMNVSTLELGDSALYLCASSLMATGELFFGEGSRLTVL.

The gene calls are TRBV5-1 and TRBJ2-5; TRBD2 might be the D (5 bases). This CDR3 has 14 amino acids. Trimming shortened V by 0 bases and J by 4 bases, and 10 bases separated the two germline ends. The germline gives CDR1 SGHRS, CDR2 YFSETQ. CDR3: CASSLAGYRETQYF. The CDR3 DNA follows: TGCGCCAGCAGCTTGGCGGGGTACAGAGAGACCCAGTACTTC.

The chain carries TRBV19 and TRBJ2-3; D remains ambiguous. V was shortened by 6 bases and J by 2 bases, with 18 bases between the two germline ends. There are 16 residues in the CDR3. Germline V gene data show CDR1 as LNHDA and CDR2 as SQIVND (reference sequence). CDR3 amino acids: CASSKISGQSTDTQYF. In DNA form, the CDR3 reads TGTGCCAGTAGCAAAATTTCTGGCCAGTCCACAGATACGCAGTATTTT. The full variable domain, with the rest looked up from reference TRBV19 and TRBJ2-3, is DGGITQSPKYLFRKEGQNVTLSCEQNLNHDAMYWYRQDPGQGLRLIYYSQIVNDFQKGDIAEGYSVSREKKESFPLTVTSAQKNPTAFYLCASSKISGQSTDTQYFGPGTRLTVL.

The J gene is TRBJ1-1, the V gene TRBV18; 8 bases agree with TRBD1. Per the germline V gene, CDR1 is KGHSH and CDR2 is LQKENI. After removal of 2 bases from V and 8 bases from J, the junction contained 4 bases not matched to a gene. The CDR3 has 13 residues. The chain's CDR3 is CASSPTGDREAFF. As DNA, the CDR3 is TGTGCCAGCTCACCAACGGGGGACAGGGAAGCTTTCTTT. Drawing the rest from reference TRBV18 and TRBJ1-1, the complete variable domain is NAGVMQNPRHLVRRRGQEARLRCSPMKGHSHVYWYRQLPEEGLKFMVYLQKENIIDESGMPKERFSAEFPKEGPSILRIQQVVRGDSAAYFCASSPTGDREAFFGQGTRLTVV.

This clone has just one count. The CDR3 nucleotides are TGTGCCAGCAGCACCCGGGACAGGGGACTAAGCACAGATACGCAGTATTTT. Translating it yields CASSTRDRGLSTDTQYF. The chain couples TRBV3-1 (or the pseudogene TRBV3-2) to TRBJ2-3; 10 bases are a match to TRBD1. CDR1 is LGHDT and CDR2 is YNNKEL in the germline V gene (reference sequence). V shed 5 bases, J shed 0 bases, and the junction held 8 bases outside the gene matches. The CDR3 is made up of 17 amino acids.

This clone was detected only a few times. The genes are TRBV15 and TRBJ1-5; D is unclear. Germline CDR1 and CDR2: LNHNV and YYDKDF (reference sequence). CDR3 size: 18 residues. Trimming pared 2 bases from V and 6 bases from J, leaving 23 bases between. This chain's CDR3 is CATSRTRGRETPGQPQHF. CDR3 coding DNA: TGTGCCACCAGCAGAACGCGGGGAAGGGAGACGCCAGGTCAGCCCCAGCATTTT.

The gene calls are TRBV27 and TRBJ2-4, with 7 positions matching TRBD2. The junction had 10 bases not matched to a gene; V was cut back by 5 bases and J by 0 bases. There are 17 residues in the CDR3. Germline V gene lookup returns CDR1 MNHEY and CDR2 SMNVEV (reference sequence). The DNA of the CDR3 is TGTGCCAGCAGTCCGAAACTAGCGAGAGAAGCCAAAAACATTCAGTACTTC. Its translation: CASSPKLAREAKNIQYF.

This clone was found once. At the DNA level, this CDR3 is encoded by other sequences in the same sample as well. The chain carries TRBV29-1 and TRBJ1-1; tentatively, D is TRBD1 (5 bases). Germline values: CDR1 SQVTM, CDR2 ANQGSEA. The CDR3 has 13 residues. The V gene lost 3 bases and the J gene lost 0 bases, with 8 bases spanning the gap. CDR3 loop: CSVETAMNTEAFF. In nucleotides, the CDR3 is TGCAGCGTTGAGACAGCTATGAACACTGAAGCTTTCTTT.

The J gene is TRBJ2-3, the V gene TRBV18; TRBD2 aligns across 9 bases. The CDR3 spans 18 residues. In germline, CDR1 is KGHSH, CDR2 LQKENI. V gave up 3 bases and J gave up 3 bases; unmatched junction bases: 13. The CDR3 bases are TGTGCCAGCTCACCTAGCGGGGGCGCACAACGAGGGACAGATACGCAGTATTTT. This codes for CASSPSGGAQRGTDTQYF.

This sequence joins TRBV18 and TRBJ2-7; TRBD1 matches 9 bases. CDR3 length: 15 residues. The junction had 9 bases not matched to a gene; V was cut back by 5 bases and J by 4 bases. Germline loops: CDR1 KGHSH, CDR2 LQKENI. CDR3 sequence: CASSTDGTGLYEQYF. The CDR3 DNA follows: TGTGCCAGCTCAACAGACGGGACAGGGCTTTACGAGCAGTACTTC.